Listed below are T cell receptor beta chains from one sample, sequenced in a study of vaccination effects on CD4 cells after COVID-19. The assay was immunoSEQ multiplex PCR, and TCRdb's table has in-frame clones only and misses some. Among approximately 68,000 clones listed, more than 60% were seen once. These TCRs' antigens remain unknown. Sequencing was performed on CD4+ T cells from PBMCs cultured with SARS-CoV-2 spike peptides, taken before COVID-19 vaccination. Receptors originate from a human donor who received a COVID-19 vaccine. Each CDR3 is given with its conserved first and last residue. A D gene is named only where the DNA matches it firmly. Size is omitted from some rows. Given values are once, few, many or a class for expanded clones.

CDR3 length: 14; V gene: TRBV7-8; J gene: TRBJ1-2; D gene: TRBD1; clone size: .; CDR3 protein: CASSLGTGKYGYTF; CDR3 DNA: TGTGCCAGCAGCTTAGGGACAGGGAAGTACGGCTACACCTTC
CDR3 length: 14; V gene: TRBV5-1; J gene: TRBJ2-3; D gene: .; clone size: .; CDR3 protein: CASSFPLGGDTQYF; CDR3 DNA: TGCGCCAGCAGCTTCCCTTTAGGAGGAGATACGCAGTATTTT
CDR3 length: 10; V gene: TRBV20-1; J gene: TRBJ1-1; D gene: .; clone size: once; CDR3 protein: CSARASEAFF; CDR3 DNA: TGCAGTGCTAGGGCCAGTGAAGCTTTCTTT
CDR3 length: 16; V gene: TRBV7-3; J gene: TRBJ2-5; D gene: TRBD2; clone size: .; CDR3 protein: CASSLGTAGGQETQYF; CDR3 DNA: TGTGCCAGCAGCTTGGGTACAGCGGGGGGGCAAGAGACCCAGTACTTC
CDR3 length: 14; V gene: TRBV19; J gene: TRBJ1-2; D gene: TRBD1; clone size: .; CDR3 protein: CASRSSGQGVGYTF; CDR3 DNA: TGTGCCAGTCGTTCCTCGGGACAGGGCGTCGGCTACACCTTC
CDR3 length: 13; V gene: TRBV24-1; J gene: TRBJ2-3; D gene: .; clone size: .; CDR3 protein: CATRGGLGDTQYF; CDR3 DNA: TGTGCCACCAGAGGGGGGTTGGGAGATACGCAGTATTTT
CDR3 length: 12; V gene: TRBV29-1; J gene: TRBJ1-1; D gene: .; clone size: .; CDR3 protein: CSPSHLNTEAFF; CDR3 DNA: TGCAGCCCCTCACATCTGAACACTGAAGCTTTCTTT
CDR3 length: 16; V gene: TRBV5-1; J gene: TRBJ1-1; D gene: TRBD1; clone size: few; CDR3 protein: CASSLITVGTGAEAFF; CDR3 DNA: TGCGCCAGCAGCTTAATTACCGTCGGGACAGGGGCTGAAGCTTTCTTT
CDR3 length: 15; V gene: TRBV24-1; J gene: TRBJ1-1; D gene: .; clone size: .; CDR3 protein: CATSDSQGPGTEAFF; CDR3 DNA: TGTGCCACCAGTGATTCGCAGGGGCCGGGAACTGAAGCTTTCTTT
CDR3 length: 15; V gene: TRBV5-4; J gene: TRBJ2-2; D gene: TRBD1; clone size: .; CDR3 protein: CASSDRTGAGGELFF; CDR3 DNA: TGTGCCAGCAGCGATAGGACAGGGGCGGGCGGGGAGCTGTTTTTT
CDR3 length: 14; V gene: TRBV10-1; J gene: TRBJ1-4; D gene: .; clone size: .; CDR3 protein: CASSESHANEKLFF; CDR3 DNA: TGCGCCAGCAGTGAGTCGCACGCGAATGAAAAACTGTTTTTT
CDR3 length: 15; V gene: TRBV21-1; J gene: TRBJ1-3; D gene: .; clone size: .; CDR3 protein: CASSEEGARGNTIYF; CDR3 DNA: TGTGCCAGCAGCGAAGAGGGGGCCCGAGGAAACACCATATATTTT
CDR3 length: 16; V gene: TRBV7-3; J gene: TRBJ2-2; D gene: .; clone size: .; CDR3 protein: CASSLTLRQGTGELFF; CDR3 DNA: TGTGCCAGCAGCTTAACGTTGCGGCAGGGGACCGGGGAGCTGTTTTTT
CDR3 length: 16; V gene: TRBV7-8; J gene: TRBJ1-1; D gene: .; clone size: .; CDR3 protein: CASSLAPTGLPTEAFF; CDR3 DNA: TGTGCCAGCAGCTTAGCTCCGACAGGTTTGCCCACTGAAGCTTTCTTT
CDR3 length: 13; V gene: TRBV3-1/TRBV3-2; J gene: TRBJ2-3; D gene: .; clone size: .; CDR3 protein: CASSLGGLNTQYF; CDR3 DNA: TGTGCCAGCAGCCTAGGGGGGCTCAATACGCAGTATTTT
CDR3 length: 13; V gene: TRBV5-5; J gene: TRBJ1-1; D gene: .; clone size: few; CDR3 protein: CASSFNGNTEAFF; CDR3 DNA: TGTGCCAGCAGTTTTAATGGGAACACTGAAGCTTTCTTT
CDR3 length: 16; V gene: TRBV5-1; J gene: TRBJ2-1; D gene: .; clone size: .; CDR3 protein: CASSVLQGYAGNEQFF; CDR3 DNA: TGCGCCAGCAGCGTCCTACAGGGCTACGCGGGTAATGAGCAGTTCTTC
CDR3 length: 16; V gene: TRBV5-1; J gene: TRBJ1-1; D gene: .; clone size: .; CDR3 protein: CASSLASRRGNTEAFF; CDR3 DNA: TGCGCCAGCAGCTTGGCTTCCCGGAGGGGGAACACTGAAGCTTTCTTT
CDR3 length: 17; V gene: TRBV6-4; J gene: TRBJ2-5; D gene: TRBD2; clone size: once; CDR3 protein: CASSVGLAGGLPETQYF; CDR3 DNA: TGTGCCAGCAGTGTAGGACTAGCGGGGGGGCTTCCGGAGACCCAGTACTTC
CDR3 length: 17; V gene: TRBV4-1; J gene: TRBJ1-4; D gene: .; clone size: .; CDR3 protein: CASSQVSAGVTLGELFF; CDR3 DNA: TGCGCCAGCAGCCAAGTCTCGGCGGGAGTTACACTAGGGGAACTGTTTTTT
CDR3 length: 16; V gene: TRBV18; J gene: TRBJ2-3; D gene: .; clone size: .; CDR3 protein: CASSTDLAGTPDTQYF; CDR3 DNA: TGTGCCAGCTCAACCGACCTAGCTGGAACACCAGATACGCAGTATTTT
CDR3 length: 14; V gene: TRBV5-1; J gene: TRBJ1-6; D gene: TRBD1; clone size: .; CDR3 protein: CASSVGTVNSPLHF; CDR3 DNA: TGCGCCAGCAGCGTGGGGACAGTTAATTCACCCCTCCACTTT
CDR3 length: 15; V gene: TRBV6-6; J gene: TRBJ1-1; D gene: .; clone size: .; CDR3 protein: CASTLRGGQNTEAFF; CDR3 DNA: TGTGCCAGCACCCTACGGGGGGGCCAGAACACTGAAGCTTTCTTT
CDR3 length: 15; V gene: TRBV24-1; J gene: TRBJ2-3; D gene: TRBD1; clone size: .; CDR3 protein: CATSGMTGGTDTQYF; CDR3 DNA: TGTGCCACCAGTGGCATGACAGGGGGTACAGATACGCAGTATTTT